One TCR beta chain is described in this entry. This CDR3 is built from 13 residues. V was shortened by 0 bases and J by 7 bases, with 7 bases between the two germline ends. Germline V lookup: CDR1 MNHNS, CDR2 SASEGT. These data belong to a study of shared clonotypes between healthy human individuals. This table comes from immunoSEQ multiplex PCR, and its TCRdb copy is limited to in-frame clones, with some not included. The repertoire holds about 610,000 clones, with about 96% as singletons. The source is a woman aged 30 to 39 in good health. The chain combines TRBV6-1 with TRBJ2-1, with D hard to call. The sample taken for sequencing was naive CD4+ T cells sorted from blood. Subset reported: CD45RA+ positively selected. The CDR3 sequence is CASSEARRNEQFF. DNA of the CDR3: TGTGCCAGCAGTGAAGCGAGAAGAAATGAGCAGTTCTTC.